This T cell receptor (beta chain) comes out of a study of blood T cell repertoires in COVID-19. CDR1 MNHNY and CDR2 SVGAGI come from the germline V gene (reference sequence). CDR3 length equals 12 residues. With 4 bases removed from V and 4 bases from J, the gap between germline ends came to 5 bases. As handled by the study authors: Amplifying reference gene primers gave estimates of nucleated cell counts. Produced via immunoSEQ multiplex PCR; TCRdb's table is partial and in-frame only. V and J calls and clone size are copied from that table; D and trimming were computed from the DNA. The table records approximately 480,000 clones, approximately 86% of them present only once. Adults between about 18 and 89 years of age took part from some 25 US areas. Resolution of symptoms, clearance, or two negative PCRs was present in recovered Cohort 3 donors. To note about this clone: Other DNA variants within this sample encode the same CDR3.

V usage is TRBV6-6 and J usage is TRBJ1-5; D gene uncertain. The clonotype originates from a woman under 30 who had recovered from COVID-19. The sequencing sample was made of PBMCs or T cells enriched from blood (not recorded which). Here the CDR3 reads CASSSPNQPQHF. The CDR3 DNA reads TGTGCCAGCAGTTCCCCGAATCAGCCCCAGCATTTT.